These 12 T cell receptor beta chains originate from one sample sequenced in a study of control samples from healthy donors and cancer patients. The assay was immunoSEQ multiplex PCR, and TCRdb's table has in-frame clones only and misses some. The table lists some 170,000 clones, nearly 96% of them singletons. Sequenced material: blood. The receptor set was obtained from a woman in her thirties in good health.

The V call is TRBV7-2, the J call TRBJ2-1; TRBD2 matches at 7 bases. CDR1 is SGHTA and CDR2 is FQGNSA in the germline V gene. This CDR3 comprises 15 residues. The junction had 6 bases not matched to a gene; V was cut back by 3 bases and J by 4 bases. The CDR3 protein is CASSFGTSVYNEQFF. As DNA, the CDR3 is TGTGCCAGCAGCTTCGGTACTAGCGTATACAATGAGCAGTTCTTC.

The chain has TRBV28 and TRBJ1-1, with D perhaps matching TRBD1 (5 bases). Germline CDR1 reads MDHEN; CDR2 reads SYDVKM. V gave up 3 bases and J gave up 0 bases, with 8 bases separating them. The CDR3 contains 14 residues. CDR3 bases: TGTGCCAGCAGTTTGGGGACCATGAACACTGAAGCTTTCTTT. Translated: CASSLGTMNTEAFF.

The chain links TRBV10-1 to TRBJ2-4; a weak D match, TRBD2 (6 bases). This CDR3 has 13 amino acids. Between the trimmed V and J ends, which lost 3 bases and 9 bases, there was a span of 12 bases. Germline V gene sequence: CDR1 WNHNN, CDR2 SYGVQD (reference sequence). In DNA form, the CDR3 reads TGCGCCAGCAGTGACCGGACGGAGGGCATTCAGTACTTC. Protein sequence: CASSDRTEGIQYF.

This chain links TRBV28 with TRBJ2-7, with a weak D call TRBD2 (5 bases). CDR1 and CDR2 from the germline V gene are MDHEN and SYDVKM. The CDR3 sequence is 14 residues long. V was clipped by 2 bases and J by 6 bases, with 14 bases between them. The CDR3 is CASSLSGRPSEQYF. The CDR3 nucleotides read TGTGCCAGCAGTTTAAGCGGTCGCCCCTCCGAGCAGTACTTC.

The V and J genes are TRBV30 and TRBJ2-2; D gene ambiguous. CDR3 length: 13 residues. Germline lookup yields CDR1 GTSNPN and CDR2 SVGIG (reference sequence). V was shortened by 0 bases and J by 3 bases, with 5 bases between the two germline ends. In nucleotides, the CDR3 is TGTGCCTGGAGTGTACGGCACACCGGGGAGCTGTTTTTT. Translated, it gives CAWSVRHTGELFF.

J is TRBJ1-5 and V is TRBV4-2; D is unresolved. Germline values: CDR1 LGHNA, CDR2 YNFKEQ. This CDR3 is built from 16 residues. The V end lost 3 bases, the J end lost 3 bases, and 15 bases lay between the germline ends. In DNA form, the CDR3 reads TGTGCCAGCAGCCAGCAACTTAGGAGCACCAATCAGCCCCAGCATTTT. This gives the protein CASSQQLRSTNQPQHF.

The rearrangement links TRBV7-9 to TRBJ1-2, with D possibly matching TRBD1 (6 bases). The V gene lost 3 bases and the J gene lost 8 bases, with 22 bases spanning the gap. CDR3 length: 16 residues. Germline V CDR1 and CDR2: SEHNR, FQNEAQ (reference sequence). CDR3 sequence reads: CASSLIRSRGAEGYTF. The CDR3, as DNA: TGTGCCAGCAGCTTGATACGGTCCCGGGGGGCCGAAGGCTACACCTTC.

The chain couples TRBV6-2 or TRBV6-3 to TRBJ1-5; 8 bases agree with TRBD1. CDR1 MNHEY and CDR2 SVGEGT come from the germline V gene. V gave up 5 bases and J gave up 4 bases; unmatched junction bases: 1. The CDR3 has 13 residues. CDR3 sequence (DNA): TGTGCCAGCAGTAGGACAGGGAATCAGCCCCAGCATTTT. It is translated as CASSRTGNQPQHF.

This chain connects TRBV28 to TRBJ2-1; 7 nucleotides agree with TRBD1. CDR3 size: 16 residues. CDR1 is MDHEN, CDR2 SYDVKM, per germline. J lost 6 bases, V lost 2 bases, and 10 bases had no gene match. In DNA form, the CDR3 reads TGTGCCAGCAGTTTAGTAGGATGGGGACAGAGCAATGAGCAGTTCTTC. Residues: CASSLVGWGQSNEQFF.

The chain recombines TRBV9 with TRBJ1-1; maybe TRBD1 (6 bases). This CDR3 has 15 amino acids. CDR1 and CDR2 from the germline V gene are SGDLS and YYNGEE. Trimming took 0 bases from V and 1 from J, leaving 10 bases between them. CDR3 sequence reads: CASSVGGARNTEAFF. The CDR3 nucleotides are TGTGCCAGCAGCGTAGGGGGGGCTCGGAACACTGAAGCTTTCTTT.

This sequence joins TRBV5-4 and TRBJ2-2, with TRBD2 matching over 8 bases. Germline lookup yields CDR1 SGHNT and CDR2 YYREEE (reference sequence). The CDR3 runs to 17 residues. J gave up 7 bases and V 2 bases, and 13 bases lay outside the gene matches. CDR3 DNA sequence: TGTGCCAGCAGCTTATCAAACCGGGGGGGCCGGAGCGGGGAGCTGTTTTTT. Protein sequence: CASSLSNRGGRSGELFF.

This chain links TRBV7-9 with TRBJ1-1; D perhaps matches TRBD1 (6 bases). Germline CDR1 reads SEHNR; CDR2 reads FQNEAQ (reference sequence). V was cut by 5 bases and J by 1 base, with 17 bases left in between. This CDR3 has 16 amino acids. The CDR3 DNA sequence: TGTGCCAGCAGCCCCCAGGGGACAATAACGAACACTGAAGCTTTCTTT. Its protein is CASSPQGTITNTEAFF. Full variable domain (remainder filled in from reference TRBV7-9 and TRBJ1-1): DTGVSQNPRHKITKRGQNVTFRCDPISEHNRLYWYRQTLGQGPEFLTYFQNEAQLEKSRLLSDRFSAERPKGSFSTLEIQRTEQGDSAMYLCASSPQGTITNTEAFFGQGTRLTVV.